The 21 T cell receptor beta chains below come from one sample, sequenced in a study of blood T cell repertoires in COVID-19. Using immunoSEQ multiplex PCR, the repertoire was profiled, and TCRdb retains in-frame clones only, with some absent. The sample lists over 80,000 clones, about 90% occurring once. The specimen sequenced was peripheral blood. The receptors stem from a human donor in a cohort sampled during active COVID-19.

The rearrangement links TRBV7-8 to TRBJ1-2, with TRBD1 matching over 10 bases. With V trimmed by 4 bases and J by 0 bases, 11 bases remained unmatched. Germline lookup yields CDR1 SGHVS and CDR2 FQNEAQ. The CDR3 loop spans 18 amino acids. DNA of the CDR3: TGTGCCAGCAGCTCGACAGGGGGCAAGATCCACCCTAACTATGGCTACACCTTC. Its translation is CASSSTGGKIHPNYGYTF. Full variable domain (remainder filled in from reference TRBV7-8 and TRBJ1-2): GAGVSQSPRYKVAKRGQDVALRCDPISGHVSLFWYQQALGQGPEFLTYFQNEAQLDKSGLPSDRFFAERPEGSVSTLKIQRTQQEDSAVYLCASSSTGGKIHPNYGYTFGSGTRLTVV.

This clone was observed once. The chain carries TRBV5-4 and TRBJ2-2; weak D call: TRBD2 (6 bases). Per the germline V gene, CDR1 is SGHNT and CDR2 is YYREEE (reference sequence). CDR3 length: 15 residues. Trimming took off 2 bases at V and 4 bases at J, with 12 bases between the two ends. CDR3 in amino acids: CASSFQGGFTGELFF. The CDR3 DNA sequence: TGTGCCAGCAGCTTTCAGGGAGGATTCACCGGGGAGCTGTTTTTT.

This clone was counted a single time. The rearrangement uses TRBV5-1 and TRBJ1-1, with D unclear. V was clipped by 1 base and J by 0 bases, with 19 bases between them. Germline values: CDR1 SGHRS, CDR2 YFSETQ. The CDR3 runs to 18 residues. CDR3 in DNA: TGCGCCAGCAGCTTGTCTGTTTCTAGCACAGAAATGAACACTGAAGCTTTCTTT. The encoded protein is CASSLSVSSTEMNTEAFF. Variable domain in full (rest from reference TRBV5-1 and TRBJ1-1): KAGVTQTPRYLIKTRGQQVTLSCSPISGHRSVSWYQQTPGQGLQFLFEYFSETQRNKGNFPGRFSGRQFSNSRSEMNVSTLELGDSALYLCASSLSVSSTEMNTEAFFGQGTRLTVV.

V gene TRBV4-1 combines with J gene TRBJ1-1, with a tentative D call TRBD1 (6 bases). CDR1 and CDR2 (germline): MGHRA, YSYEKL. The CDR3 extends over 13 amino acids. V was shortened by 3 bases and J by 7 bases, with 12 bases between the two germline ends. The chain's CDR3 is CASSHPGQIEAFF. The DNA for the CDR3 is TGCGCCAGCAGCCACCCAGGACAGATTGAAGCTTTCTTT.

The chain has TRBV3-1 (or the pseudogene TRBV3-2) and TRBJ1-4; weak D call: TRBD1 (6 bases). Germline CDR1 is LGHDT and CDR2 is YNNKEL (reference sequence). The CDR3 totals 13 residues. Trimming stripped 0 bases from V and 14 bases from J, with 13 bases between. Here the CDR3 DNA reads TGTGCCAGCAGCCAAGAAGGCAGGGGTAGTCTGTTTTTT. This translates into CASSQEGRGSLFF.

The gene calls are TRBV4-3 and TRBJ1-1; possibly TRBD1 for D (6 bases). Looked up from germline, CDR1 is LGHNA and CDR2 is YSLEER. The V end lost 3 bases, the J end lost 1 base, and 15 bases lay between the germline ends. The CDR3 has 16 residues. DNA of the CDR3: TGCGCCAGCAGCCAGACACAGGGAAGGACGAACACTGAAGCTTTCTTT. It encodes CASSQTQGRTNTEAFF.

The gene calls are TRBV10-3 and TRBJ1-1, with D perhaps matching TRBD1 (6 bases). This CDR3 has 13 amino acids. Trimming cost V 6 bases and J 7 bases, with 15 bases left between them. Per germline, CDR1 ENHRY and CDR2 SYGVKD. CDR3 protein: CAISPTGIDEAFF. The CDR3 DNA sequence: TGTGCCATCAGCCCCACAGGGATAGATGAAGCTTTCTTT.

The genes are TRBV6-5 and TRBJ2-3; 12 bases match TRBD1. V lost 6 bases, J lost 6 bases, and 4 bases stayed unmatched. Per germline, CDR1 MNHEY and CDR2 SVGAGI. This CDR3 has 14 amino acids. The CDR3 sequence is CASSRDRGLDTQYF. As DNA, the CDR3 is TGTGCCAGCAGCCGGGACAGGGGGCTCGATACGCAGTATTTT.

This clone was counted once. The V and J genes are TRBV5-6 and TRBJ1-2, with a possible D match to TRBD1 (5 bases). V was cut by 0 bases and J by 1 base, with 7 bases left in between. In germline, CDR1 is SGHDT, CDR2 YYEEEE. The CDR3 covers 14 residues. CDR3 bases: TGTGCCAGCAGCTTGGAGACAGTTAACTATGGCTACACCTTC. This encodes CASSLETVNYGYTF.

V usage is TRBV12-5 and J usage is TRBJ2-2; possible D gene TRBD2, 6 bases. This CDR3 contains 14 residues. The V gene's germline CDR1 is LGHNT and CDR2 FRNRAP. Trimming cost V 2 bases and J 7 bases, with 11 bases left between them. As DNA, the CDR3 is TGTGCTAGTGGTTTGAAGAGAGCGGGCGGGGAGCTGTTTTTT. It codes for CASGLKRAGGELFF. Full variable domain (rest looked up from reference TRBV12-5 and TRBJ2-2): DARVTQTPRHKVTEMGQEVTMRCQPILGHNTVFWYRQTMMQGLELLAYFRNRAPLDDSGMPKDRFSAEMPDATLATLKIQPSEPRDSAVYFCASGLKRAGGELFFGEGSRLTVL.

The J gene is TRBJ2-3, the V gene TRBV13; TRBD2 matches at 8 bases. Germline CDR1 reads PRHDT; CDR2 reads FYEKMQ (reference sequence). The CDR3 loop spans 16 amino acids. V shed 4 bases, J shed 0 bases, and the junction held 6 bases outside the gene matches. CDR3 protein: CASSSRLALSTDTQYF. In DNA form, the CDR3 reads TGTGCCAGCAGCTCTCGACTAGCGTTAAGCACAGATACGCAGTATTTT. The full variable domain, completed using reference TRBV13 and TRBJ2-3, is AAGVIQSPRHLIKEKRETATLKCYPIPRHDTVYWYQQGPGQDPQFLISFYEKMQSDKGSIPDRFSAQQFSDYHSELNMSSLELGDSALYFCASSSRLALSTDTQYFGPGTRLTVL.

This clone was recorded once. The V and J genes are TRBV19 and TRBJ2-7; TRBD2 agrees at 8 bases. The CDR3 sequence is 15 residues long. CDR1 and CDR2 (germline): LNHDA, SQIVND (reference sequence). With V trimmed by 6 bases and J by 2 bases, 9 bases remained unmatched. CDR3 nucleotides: TGTGCCAGTAGGCCGGGCAGCGGGAGCCCCTACGAGCAGTACTTC. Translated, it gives CASRPGSGSPYEQYF.

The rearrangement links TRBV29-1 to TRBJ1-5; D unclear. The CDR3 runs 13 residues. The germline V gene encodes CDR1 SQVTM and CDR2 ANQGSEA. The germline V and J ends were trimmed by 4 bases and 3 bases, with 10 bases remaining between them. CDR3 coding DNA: TGCAGCGTTGGCAGCGTGGACAATCAGCCCCAGCATTTT. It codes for CSVGSVDNQPQHF.

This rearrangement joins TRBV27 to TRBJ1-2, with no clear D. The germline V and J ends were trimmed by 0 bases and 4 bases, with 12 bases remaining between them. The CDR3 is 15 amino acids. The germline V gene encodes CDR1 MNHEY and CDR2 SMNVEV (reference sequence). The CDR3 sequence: CASSLSGVEAYGYTF. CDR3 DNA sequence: TGTGCCAGCAGTTTATCGGGCGTGGAGGCCTATGGCTACACCTTC.

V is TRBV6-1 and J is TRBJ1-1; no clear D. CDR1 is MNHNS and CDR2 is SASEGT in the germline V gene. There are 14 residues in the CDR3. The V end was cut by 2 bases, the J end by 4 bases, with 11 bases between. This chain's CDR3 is CASSERGFSTEAFF. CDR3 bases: TGTGCCAGCAGTGAAAGAGGGTTTAGCACTGAAGCTTTCTTT.

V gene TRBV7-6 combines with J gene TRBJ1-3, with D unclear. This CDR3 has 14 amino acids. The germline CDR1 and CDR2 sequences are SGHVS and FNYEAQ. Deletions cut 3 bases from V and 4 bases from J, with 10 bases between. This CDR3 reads CASSFGEAGNTIYF. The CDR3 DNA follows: TGTGCCAGCAGCTTTGGGGAGGCGGGAAACACCATATATTTT.

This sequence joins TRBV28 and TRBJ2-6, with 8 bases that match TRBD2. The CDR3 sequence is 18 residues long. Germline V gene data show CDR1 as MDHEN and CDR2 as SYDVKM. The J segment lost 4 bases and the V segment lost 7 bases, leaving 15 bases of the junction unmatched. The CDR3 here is CASTPESGRAPGANVLTF. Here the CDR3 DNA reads TGTGCCAGCACCCCTGAGTCCGGGAGGGCCCCCGGGGCCAACGTCCTGACTTTC.

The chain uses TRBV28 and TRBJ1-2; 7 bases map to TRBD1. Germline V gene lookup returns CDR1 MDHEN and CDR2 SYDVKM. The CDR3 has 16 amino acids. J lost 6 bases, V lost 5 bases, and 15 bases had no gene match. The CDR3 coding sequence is TGTGCCAGCAGTGCAACCGGGACAGAAGATCTTAATGGCTACACCTTC. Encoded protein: CASSATGTEDLNGYTF.

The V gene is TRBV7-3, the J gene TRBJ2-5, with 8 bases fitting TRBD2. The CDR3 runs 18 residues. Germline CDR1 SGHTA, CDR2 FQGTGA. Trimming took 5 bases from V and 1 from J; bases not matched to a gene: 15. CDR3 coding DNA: TGTGCCAGCAGCCACGGACTTAGCGGGGCTCCGGCCCAAGAGACCCAGTACTTC. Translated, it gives CASSHGLSGAPAQETQYF. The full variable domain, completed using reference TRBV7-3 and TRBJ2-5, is GAGVSQTPSNKVTEKGKYVELRCDPISGHTALYWYRQSLGQGPEFLIYFQGTGAADDSGLPNDRFFAVRPEGSVSTLKIQRTERGDSAVYLCASSHGLSGAPAQETQYFGPGTRLLVL.

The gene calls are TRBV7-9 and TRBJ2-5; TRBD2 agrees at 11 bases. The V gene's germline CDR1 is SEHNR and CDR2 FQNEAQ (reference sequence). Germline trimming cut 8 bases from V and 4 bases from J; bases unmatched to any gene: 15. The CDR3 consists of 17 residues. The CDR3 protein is CASGVLLAGVERETQYF. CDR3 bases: TGTGCCAGCGGGGTATTACTAGCGGGAGTGGAGAGAGAGACCCAGTACTTC.

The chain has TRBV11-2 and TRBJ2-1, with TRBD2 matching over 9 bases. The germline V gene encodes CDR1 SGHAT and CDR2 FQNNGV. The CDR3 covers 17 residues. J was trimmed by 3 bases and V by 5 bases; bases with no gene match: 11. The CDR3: CASSVGTGTSFYNEQFF. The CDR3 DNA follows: TGTGCCAGCAGCGTAGGGACCGGGACTAGCTTCTACAATGAGCAGTTCTTC.